The source of this T cell receptor beta chain is a study of blood T cell repertoires in COVID-19. Study overall: Sites in the United States, Italy and Spain provided acute and convalescent COVID-19 samples. The cDNA or gDNA used as material had been derived from T cells, B-cell-depleted T cells, or PBMCs.

Original processing notes: How many nucleated cells were present was estimated from reference gene primer amplification. TCRdb's table, derived via immunoSEQ multiplex PCR, lists solely in-frame clones and lacks some. The V and J calls and clone size are taken from that table; D and trimming were inferred from the DNA. The sample lists about 280,000 clones; about 87% were seen once. The trim removed 4 bases at V and 7 bases at J, leaving 9 bases unmatched. Germline CDR1 and CDR2: SGHDN and FVKESK. CDR3 length equals 14 residues. Recruitment covered over 20 US areas and drew participants whose ages spanned roughly 18 to 95 years.

The V and J genes are TRBV14 and TRBJ1-1; 7 bases are shared with TRBD1. Sample: PBMCs or T cells enriched from blood (not recorded which). The receptor was isolated from a woman between 25 and 40 years old with acute COVID-19. For the CDR3, the DNA is TGTGCCAGCAGCCGCGCCGGGACAGTCGGTGAAGCTTTCTTT. Its protein product is CASSRAGTVGEAFF.